These 11 T cell receptor beta chains share one sample of origin, sequenced in a study of shared clonotypes between healthy human individuals. Profiled with immunoSEQ multiplex PCR; TCRdb holds only in-frame clones, not every one. The repertoire holds some 2,100,000 clones, with 85% to 95% as singletons. Naive CD8 populations comprised CD45RO-negative cells positively selected for CCR7, excluding terminally differentiated effector memory CD45RA+ cells. The sequencing sample was made of naive CD8+ T cells from PBMCs. The receptors originated from a man aged 18 to 30 in good health. Some clones in this sample may be carry-over from other donors' samples.

The chain uses TRBV5-1 and TRBJ2-3; 7 bases match TRBD2. V was clipped by 2 bases and J by 2 bases; unmatched bases: 8. The CDR3 totals 16 residues. Germline lookup yields CDR1 SGHRS and CDR2 YFSETQ. The DNA for the CDR3 is TGCGCCAGCAGCTTTACCGGGACTACCTTCACAGATACGCAGTATTTT. Protein sequence: CASSFTGTTFTDTQYF.

This clone is a singleton in its sample. This chain links TRBV7-3 with TRBJ2-2; TRBD1 is a possible D gene (7 bases). Germline lookup yields CDR1 SGHTA and CDR2 FQGTGA. The CDR3 length is 15 residues. Trimming removed 2 bases at V and 3 bases at J, with 10 bases between. CDR3 protein: CASSLAGGYTGELFF. CDR3 nucleotides: TGTGCCAGCAGCTTAGCAGGGGGGTACACCGGGGAGCTGTTTTTT.

The CDR3 DNA sequence: TGTGCCAGCAGCTCCGTCGGTTACTGGGGGAACACTGAAGCTTTCTTT. As protein: CASSSVGYWGNTEAFF. The chain combines TRBV5-8 with TRBJ1-1; no reliable D call. This CDR3 region has 16 residues. The ends were cut back, 3 bases at V and 1 base at J, with 16 bases in the middle. In germline, CDR1 is SGHTS, CDR2 YDEGEE.

The chain couples TRBV27 to TRBJ2-7; maybe TRBD1 (5 bases). This CDR3 is 14 amino acids long. Trimming took 6 bases from V and 3 from J, leaving 15 bases between them. Germline V CDR1 and CDR2: MNHEY, SMNVEV (reference sequence). The CDR3 here is CASSRWGLNYEQYF. In DNA, the CDR3 is TGTGCCAGCAGCAGGTGGGGCCTTAACTACGAGCAGTACTTC.

The sample holds a few counts of this clone. Other nucleotide sequences from this sample produce the same CDR3. V gene TRBV27 combines with J gene TRBJ2-7, with D possibly TRBD2 on 6 matching bases. Germline CDR1 and CDR2: MNHEY and SMNVEV (reference sequence). The CDR3 length is 11 residues. The V and J ends lost 3 bases and 6 bases respectively, with 6 bases between them. The CDR3: CASSLGGEQYF. CDR3 nucleotides: TGTGCCAGCAGTTTGGGGGGCGAGCAGTACTTC.

The chain recombines TRBV5-1 with TRBJ2-3; 7 bases are shared with TRBD2. V shed 0 bases, J shed 6 bases, and the junction held 4 bases outside the gene matches. CDR1 is SGHRS, CDR2 YFSETQ, per germline. The CDR3 loop spans 14 amino acids. The CDR3 loop reads CASSLGQGGDTQYF. The CDR3 DNA sequence: TGCGCCAGCAGCTTGGGTCAGGGAGGGGATACGCAGTATTTT.

V gene TRBV9 combines with J gene TRBJ1-1, with D unresolved. CDR1 and CDR2 from the germline V gene are SGDLS and YYNGEE. CDR3 length: 16 residues. Deletions cut 4 bases from V and 1 base from J, with 17 bases between. The CDR3 DNA reads as TGTGCCAGCAGCCCGGGGAAGACGGGCGCGAACACTGAAGCTTTCTTT. Translated: CASSPGKTGANTEAFF.

This sequence joins TRBV29-1 and TRBJ2-5; 11 bases match TRBD2. The germline V gene encodes CDR1 SQVTM and CDR2 ANQGSEA. V lost 6 bases, J lost 5 bases, and 11 bases stayed unmatched. This CDR3 contains 15 residues. CDR3 residues: CSVPLVAGGFETQYF. CDR3 bases: TGCAGCGTCCCATTGGTAGCGGGAGGGTTTGAGACCCAGTACTTC. Variable domain in full (rest from reference TRBV29-1 and TRBJ2-5): SAVISQKPSRDICQRGTSLTIQCQVDSQVTMMFWYRQQPGQSLTLIATANQGSEATYESGFVIDKFPISRPNLTFSTLTVSNMSPEDSSIYLCSVPLVAGGFETQYFGPGTRLLVL.

The gene calls are TRBV5-1 and TRBJ2-5; 8 bases fit TRBD2. Germline CDR1 is SGHRS and CDR2 is YFSETQ. V trimming: 4 bases; J trimming: 5 bases; junction bases outside the gene matches: 13. The CDR3 is 16 amino acids. In nucleotides, the CDR3 is TGCGCCAGCAGCCCGCCGGGACTAGTGGATGCGGAGACCCAGTACTTC. Its translation: CASSPPGLVDAETQYF.

This rearrangement joins TRBV11-3 to TRBJ2-1, with unresolved D. The CDR3 sequence is 17 residues long. Germline V gives CDR1 SGHNT, CDR2 YENEEA. V was shortened by 0 bases and J by 4 bases, with 16 bases between the two germline ends. The DNA of the CDR3 is TGTGCCAGCAGCTTAGATTATGGAGACCGGGTGTACAATGAGCAGTTCTTC. Amino acids: CASSLDYGDRVYNEQFF.

CDR3 in amino acids: CASSTQLQETQYF. The CDR3 DNA is TGTGCCAGCAGCACCCAACTCCAAGAGACCCAGTACTTC. The chain recombines TRBV7-7 with TRBJ2-5, with D unresolved. CDR1 is SSHAT, CDR2 FNYEAQ, per germline (reference sequence). The CDR3 length is 13 residues. Trimming removed 5 bases from V and 1 base from J, with 8 bases in between.